This T cell receptor (beta chain) was sequenced for a study of early T cells in non-severe SARS-CoV-2 infection. This clonotype was counted many times. Germline CDR1 is SGHAT and CDR2 is FQDESV (reference sequence). The CDR3 is 16 residues long. Trimming shortened V by 4 bases and J by 3 bases, and 19 bases separated the two germline ends. Each CDR3 protein gets one entry after TCRdb re-called the 5' RACE reads with MiXCR. The sample lists around 30,000 distinct CDR3 sequences, approximately 5.4% occurring once. Sequencing was performed on whole blood. The clonotype was recovered from an adult who was a healthcare worker with PCR-confirmed SARS-CoV-2 infection or an uninfected control (not recorded which). The rearrangement joins TRBV11-1 to TRBJ2-7; D tentatively reads TRBD1 or TRBD2 (5 bases each). The CDR3 spells CASSSEGSYSVYEQYF. In nucleotides, the CDR3 is TGTGCCAGCAGCTCCGAGGGGTCTTATTCTGTCTACGAGCAGTACTTC.